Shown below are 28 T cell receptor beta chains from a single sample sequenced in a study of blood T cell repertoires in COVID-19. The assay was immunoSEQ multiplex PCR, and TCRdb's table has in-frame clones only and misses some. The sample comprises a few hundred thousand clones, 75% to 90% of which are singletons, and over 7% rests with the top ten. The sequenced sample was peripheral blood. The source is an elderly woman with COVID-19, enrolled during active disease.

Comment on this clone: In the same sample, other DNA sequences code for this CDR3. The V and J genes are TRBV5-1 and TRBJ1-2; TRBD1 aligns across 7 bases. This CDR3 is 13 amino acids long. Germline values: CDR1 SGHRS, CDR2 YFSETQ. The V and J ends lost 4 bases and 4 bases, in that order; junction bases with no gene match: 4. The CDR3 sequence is CASSLDRAYGYTF. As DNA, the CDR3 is TGCGCCAGCAGCCTTGACAGGGCCTATGGCTACACCTTC.

The CDR3 nucleotides are TGTGCCAGCAGCGTAGAGATGCGGCCAGATACGCAGTATTTT. This encodes CASSVEMRPDTQYF. The J gene is TRBJ2-3, the V gene TRBV9; D ambiguous. V shed 0 bases and J shed 4 bases, with 9 bases lying between them. The length of the CDR3 is 14 residues. Germline loops: CDR1 SGDLS, CDR2 YYNGEE.

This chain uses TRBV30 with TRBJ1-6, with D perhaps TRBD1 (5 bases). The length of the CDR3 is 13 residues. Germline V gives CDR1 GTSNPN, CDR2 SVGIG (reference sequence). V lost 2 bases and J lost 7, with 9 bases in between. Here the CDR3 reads CAWSSGQNSPLHF. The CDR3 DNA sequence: TGTGCCTGGAGTTCAGGGCAAAATTCACCCCTCCACTTT. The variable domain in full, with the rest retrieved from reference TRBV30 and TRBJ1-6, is SQTIHQWPATLVQPVGSPLSLECTVEGTSNPNLYWYRQAAGRGLQLLFYSVGIGQISSEVPQNLSASRPQDRQFILSSKKLLLSDSGFYLCAWSSGQNSPLHFGNGTRLTVT.

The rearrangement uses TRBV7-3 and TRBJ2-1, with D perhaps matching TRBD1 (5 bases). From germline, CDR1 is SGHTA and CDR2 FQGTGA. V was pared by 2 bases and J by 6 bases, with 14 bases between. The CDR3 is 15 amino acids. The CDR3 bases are TGTGCCAGCAGCTTATGGGGCCAGGCACCCAATGAGCAGTTCTTC. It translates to CASSLWGQAPNEQFF.

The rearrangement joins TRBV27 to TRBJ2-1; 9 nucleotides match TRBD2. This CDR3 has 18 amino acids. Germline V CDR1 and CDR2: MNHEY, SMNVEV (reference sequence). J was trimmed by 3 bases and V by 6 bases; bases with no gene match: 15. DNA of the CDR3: TGTGCCAGCAGGTCCGGGGGACTAGCCGCCGTCCGCTACAATGAGCAGTTCTTC. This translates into CASRSGGLAAVRYNEQFF.

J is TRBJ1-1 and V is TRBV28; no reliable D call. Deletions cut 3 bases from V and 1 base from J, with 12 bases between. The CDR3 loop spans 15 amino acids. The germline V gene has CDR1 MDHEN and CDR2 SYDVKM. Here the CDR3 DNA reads TGTGCCAGCAGTTTTGCCACGGCGGGGAACACTGAAGCTTTCTTT. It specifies CASSFATAGNTEAFF.

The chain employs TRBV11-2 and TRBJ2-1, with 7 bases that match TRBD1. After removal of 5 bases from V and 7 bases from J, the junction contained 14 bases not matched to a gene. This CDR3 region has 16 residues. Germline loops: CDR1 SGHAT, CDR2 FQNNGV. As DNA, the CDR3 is TGTGCCAGCAGCCGCAGGGGGTCAATTAGGCAGAATGAGCAGTTCTTC. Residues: CASSRRGSIRQNEQFF.

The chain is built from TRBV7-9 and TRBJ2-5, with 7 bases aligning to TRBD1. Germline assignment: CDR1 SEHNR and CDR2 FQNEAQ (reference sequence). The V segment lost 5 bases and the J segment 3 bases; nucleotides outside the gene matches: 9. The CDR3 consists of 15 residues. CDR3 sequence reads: CASSPGQQKKETQYF. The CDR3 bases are TGTGCCAGCAGCCCGGGACAGCAAAAAAAAGAGACCCAGTACTTC.

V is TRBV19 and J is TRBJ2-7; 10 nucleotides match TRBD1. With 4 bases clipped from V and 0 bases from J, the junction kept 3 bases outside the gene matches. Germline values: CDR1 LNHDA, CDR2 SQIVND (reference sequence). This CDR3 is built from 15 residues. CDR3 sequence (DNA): TGTGCCAGTAGTAGACGGACAGGGGGCTCCTACGAGCAGTACTTC. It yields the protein CASSRRTGGSYEQYF.

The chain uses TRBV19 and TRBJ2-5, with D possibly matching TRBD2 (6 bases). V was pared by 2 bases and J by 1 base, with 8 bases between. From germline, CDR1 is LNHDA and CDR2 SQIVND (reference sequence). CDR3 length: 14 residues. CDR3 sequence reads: CASSISLAQETQYF. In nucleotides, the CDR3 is TGTGCCAGTAGTATATCACTAGCCCAAGAGACCCAGTACTTC.

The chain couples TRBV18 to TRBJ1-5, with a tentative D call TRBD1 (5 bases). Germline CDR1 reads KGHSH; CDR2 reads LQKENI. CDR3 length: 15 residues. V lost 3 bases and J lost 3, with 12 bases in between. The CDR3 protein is CASSPQDSYNQPQHF. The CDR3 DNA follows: TGTGCCAGCTCACCTCAAGACAGCTACAATCAGCCCCAGCATTTT.

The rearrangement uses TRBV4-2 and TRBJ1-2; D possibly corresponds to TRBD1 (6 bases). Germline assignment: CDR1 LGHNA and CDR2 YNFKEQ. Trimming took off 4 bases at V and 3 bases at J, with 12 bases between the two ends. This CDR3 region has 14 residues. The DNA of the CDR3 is TGTGCCAGCAGCCCCGGGACAAATGACTATGGCTACACCTTC. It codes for CASSPGTNDYGYTF.

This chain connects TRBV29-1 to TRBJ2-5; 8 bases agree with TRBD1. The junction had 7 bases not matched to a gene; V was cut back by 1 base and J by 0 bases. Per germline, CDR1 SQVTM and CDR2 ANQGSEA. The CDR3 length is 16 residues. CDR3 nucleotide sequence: TGCAGCGTTGAAGGTTCTGAGGACAGGGACCAAGAGACCCAGTACTTC. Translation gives CSVEGSEDRDQETQYF.

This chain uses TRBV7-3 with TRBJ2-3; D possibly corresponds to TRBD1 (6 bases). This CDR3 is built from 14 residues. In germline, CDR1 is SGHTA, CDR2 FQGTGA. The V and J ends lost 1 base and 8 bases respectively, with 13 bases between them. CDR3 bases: TGTGCCAGCAGCTTAATTTCAGGGGACCCTACGCAGTATTTT. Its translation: CASSLISGDPTQYF. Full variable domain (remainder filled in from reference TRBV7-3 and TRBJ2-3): GAGVSQTPSNKVTEKGKYVELRCDPISGHTALYWYRQSLGQGPEFLIYFQGTGAADDSGLPNDRFFAVRPEGSVSTLKIQRTERGDSAVYLCASSLISGDPTQYFGPGTRLTVL.

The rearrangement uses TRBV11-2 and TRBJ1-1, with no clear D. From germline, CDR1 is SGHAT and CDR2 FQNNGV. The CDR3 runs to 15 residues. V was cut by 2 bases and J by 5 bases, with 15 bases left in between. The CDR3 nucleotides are TGTGCCAGCAGCTTATATTCTCGGGGTGGGACTGAAGCTTTCTTT. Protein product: CASSLYSRGGTEAFF.

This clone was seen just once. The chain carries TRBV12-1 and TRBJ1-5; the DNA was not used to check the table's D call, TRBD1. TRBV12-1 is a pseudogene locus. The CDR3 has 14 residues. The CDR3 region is CASSFRTGAGTQHF. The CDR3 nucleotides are TGTGCCAGCAGCTTTAGGACAGGGGCAGGGACCCAGCATTTT.

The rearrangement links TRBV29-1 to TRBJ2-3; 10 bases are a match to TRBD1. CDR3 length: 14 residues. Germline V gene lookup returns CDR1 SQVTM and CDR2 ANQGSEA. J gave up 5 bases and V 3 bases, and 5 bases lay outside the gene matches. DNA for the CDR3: TGCAGCGTTGACGGGACAGGGGAAAGAGATACGCAGTATTTT. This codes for CSVDGTGERDTQYF.

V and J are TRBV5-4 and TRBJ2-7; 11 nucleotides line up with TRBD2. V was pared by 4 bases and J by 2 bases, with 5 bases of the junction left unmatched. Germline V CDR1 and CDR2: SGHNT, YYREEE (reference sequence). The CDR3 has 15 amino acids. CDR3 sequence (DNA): TGTGCCAGCAGCCCGACTAGCGGGAAGCCCTACGAGCAGTACTTC. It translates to CASSPTSGKPYEQYF.

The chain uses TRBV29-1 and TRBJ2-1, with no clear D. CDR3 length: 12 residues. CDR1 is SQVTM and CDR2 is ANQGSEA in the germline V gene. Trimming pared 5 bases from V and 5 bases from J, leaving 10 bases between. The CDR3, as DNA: TGCAGCGTTTCTATAACGGACAATGAGCAGTTCTTC. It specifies CSVSITDNEQFF.

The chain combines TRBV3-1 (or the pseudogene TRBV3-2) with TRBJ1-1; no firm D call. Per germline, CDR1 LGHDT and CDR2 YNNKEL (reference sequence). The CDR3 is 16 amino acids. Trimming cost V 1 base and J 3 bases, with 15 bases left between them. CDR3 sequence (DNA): TGTGCCAGCAGCCAAGCCTCGGGGTGGAGGTACACTGAAGCTTTCTTT. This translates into CASSQASGWRYTEAFF.

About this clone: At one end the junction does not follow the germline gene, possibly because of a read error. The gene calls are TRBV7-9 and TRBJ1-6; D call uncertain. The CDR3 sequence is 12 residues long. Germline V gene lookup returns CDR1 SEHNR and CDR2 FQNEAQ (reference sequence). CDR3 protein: CASSSYNSPLHF. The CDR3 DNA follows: TGTGCCAGTAGCTCCTATAATTCACCCCTCCACTTT.

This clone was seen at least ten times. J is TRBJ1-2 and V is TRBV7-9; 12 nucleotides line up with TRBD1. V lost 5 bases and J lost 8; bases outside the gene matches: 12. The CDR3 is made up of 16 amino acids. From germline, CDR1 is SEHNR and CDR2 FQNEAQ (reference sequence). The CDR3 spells CASSPGTGGGPGGYTF. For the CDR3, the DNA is TGTGCCAGCAGCCCTGGGACAGGGGGCGGCCCTGGCGGCTACACCTTC.

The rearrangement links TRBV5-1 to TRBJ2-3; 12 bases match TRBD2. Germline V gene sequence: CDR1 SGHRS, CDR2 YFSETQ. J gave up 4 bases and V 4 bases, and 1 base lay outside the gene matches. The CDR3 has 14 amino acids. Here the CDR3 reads CASSRLAGADTQYF. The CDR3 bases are TGCGCCAGCAGCAGACTAGCGGGGGCAGATACGCAGTATTTT.

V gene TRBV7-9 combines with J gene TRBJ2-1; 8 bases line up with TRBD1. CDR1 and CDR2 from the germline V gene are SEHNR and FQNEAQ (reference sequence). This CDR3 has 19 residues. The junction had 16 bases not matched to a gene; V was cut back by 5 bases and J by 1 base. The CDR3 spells CASSPSQGVIRTSYNEQFF. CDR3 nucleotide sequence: TGTGCCAGCAGCCCGTCACAGGGGGTGATAAGAACATCCTACAATGAGCAGTTCTTC.

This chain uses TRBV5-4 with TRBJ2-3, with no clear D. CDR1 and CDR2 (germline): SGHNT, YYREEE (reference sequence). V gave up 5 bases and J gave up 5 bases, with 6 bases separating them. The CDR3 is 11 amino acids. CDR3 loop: CASSVQDTQYF. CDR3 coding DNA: TGTGCCAGCAGTGTTCAAGATACGCAGTATTTT.

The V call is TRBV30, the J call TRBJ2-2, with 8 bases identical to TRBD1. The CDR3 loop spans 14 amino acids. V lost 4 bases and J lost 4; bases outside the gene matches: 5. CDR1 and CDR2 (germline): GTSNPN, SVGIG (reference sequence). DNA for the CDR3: TGTGCCTGGATAGCAGGGGGCGTCACCGGGGAGCTGTTTTTT. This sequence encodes CAWIAGGVTGELFF.

This CDR3 reads CASSLEGGRSEEAFF. As DNA, the CDR3 is TGTGCCAGCAGCTTAGAGGGGGGACGGAGCGAGGAAGCTTTCTTT. The chain carries TRBV11-2 and TRBJ1-1; the D gene is possibly TRBD1 (5 bases). CDR3 length equals 15 residues. The germline CDR1 and CDR2 sequences are SGHAT and FQNNGV. V lost 0 bases and J lost 8, with 16 bases in between.

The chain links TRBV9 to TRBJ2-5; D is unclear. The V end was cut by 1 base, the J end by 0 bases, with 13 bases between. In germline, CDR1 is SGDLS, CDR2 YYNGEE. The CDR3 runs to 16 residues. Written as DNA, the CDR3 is TGTGCCAGCAGCGTAAGTTCAGGCCCGTACCAAGAGACCCAGTACTTC. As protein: CASSVSSGPYQETQYF.